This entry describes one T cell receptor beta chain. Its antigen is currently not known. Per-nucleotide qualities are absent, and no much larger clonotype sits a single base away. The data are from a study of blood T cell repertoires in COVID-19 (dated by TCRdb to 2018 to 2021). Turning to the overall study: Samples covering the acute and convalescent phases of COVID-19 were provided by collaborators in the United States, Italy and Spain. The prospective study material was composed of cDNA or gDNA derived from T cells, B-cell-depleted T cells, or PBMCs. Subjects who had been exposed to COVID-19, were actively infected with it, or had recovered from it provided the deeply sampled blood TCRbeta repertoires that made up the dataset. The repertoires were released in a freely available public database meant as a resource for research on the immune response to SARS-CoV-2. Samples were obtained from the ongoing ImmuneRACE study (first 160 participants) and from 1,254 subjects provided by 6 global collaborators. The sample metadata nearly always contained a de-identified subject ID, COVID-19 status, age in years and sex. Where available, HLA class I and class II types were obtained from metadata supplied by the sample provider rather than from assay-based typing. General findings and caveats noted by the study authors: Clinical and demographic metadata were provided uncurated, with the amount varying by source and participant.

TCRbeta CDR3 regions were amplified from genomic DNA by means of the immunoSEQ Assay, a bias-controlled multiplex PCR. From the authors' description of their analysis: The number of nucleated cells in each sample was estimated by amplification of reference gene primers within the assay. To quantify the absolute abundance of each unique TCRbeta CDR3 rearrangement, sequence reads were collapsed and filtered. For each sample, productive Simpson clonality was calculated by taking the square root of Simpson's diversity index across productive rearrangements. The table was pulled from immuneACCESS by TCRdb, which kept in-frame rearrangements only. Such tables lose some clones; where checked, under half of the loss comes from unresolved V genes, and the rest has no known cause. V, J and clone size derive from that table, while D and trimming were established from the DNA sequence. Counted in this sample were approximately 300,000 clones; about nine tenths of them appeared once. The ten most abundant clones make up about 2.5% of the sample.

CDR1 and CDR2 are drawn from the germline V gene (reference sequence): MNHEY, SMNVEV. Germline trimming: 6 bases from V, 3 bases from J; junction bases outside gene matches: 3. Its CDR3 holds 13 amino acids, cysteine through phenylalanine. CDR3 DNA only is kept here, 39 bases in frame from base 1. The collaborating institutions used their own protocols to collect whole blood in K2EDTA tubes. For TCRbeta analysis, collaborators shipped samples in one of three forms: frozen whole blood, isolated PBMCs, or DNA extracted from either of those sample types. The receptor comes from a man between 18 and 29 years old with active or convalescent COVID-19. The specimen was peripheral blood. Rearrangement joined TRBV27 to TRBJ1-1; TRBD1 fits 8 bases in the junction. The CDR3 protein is CASRGTGDTEAFF. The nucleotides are TGTGCCAGCAGGGGGACAGGAGACACTGAAGCTTTCTTT.